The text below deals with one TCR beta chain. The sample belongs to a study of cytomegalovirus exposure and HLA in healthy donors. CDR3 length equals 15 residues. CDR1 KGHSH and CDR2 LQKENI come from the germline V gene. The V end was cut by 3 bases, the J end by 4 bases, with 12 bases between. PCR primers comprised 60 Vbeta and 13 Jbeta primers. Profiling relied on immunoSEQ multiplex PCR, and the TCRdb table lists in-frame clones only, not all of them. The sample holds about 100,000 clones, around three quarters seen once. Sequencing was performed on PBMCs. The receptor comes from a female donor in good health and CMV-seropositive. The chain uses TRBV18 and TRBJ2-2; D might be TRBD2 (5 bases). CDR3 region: CASSPSSESTGELFF. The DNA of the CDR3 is TGTGCCAGCTCACCTAGTAGCGAGAGCACCGGGGAGCTGTTTTTT.